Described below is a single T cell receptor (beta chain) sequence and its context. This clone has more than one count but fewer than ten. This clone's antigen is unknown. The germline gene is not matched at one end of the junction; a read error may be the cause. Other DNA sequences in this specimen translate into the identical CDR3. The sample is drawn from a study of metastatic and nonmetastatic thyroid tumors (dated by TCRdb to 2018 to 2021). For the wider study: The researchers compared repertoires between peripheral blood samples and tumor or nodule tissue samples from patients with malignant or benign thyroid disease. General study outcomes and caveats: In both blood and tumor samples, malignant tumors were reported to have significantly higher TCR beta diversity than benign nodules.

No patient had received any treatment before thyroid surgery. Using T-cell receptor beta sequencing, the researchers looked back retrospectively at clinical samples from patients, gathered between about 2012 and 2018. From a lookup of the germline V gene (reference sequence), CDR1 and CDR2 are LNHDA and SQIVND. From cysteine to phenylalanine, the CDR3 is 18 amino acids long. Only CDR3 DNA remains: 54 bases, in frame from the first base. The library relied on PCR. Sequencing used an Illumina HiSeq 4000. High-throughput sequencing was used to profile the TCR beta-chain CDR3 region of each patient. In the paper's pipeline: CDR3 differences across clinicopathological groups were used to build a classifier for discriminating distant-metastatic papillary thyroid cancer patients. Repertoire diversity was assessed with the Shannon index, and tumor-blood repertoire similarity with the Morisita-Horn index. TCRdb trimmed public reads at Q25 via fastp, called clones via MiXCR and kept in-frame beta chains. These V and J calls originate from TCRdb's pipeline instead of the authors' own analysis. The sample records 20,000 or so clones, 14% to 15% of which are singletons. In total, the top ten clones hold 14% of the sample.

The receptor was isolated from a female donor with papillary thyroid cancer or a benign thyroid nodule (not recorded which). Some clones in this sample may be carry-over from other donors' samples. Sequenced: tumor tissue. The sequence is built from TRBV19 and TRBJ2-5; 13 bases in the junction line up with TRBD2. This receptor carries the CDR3 CASSESSLGLAGQETQYF. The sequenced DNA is TGCGCCAGTAGTGAGAGCAGCCTGGGACTAGCGGGGCAAGAGACCCAGTACTTC.